This TCR beta chain emerged from a study of T cells in Graves' hyperthyroidism and ophthalmopathy. This CDR3 comprises 16 residues. V was trimmed by 1 base and J by 8 bases, leaving 17 bases between them. The germline gives CDR1 MGHRA, CDR2 YSYEKL. This clonotype came up a few times. RNA transcripts provided the source from which TCR beta CDR3 regions were amplified. With the HTBI primer set, the TCR CDR3 went through a first round of RT-PCR. TCRdb reanalysed the multiplex PCR reads using MiXCR and keeps one entry per CDR3 protein. Of under 350,000 distinct CDR3 sequences listed, about a sixth are singletons.

This sequence was found in a woman in her sixties or seventies with Graves' ophthalmopathy. The sample was blood. This rearrangement joins TRBV4-1 to TRBJ1-4, with a possible D match to TRBD1 (6 bases). The CDR3 protein is CASSQVAAGAREKLFF. Here the CDR3 DNA reads TGCGCCAGCAGCCAAGTGGCGGCGGGGGCAAGAGAAAAACTGTTTTTT.